The 13 T cell receptor beta chains presented below share a single source sample, sequenced in a study of T cells in Graves' hyperthyroidism and ophthalmopathy. RNA transcripts provided the source from which TCR beta CDR3 regions were amplified. TCR CDR3 regions were first amplified by RT-PCR with HTBI primers. TCRdb reprocessed the multiplex PCR reads via MiXCR and lists one record per CDR3 protein. This sample has approximately 400,000 distinct CDR3 sequences; approximately 14% occur once, and the top ten carry approximately 8%. Sequencing was done on a sample of blood. All receptors derive from a woman between 18 and 29 years old with Graves' hyperthyroidism.

This clonotype was seen many times. The rearrangement uses TRBV4-1 and TRBJ2-7; TRBD1 is a possible D gene (6 bases). Per the germline V gene, CDR1 is MGHRA and CDR2 is YSYEKL. V was pared by 4 bases and J by 5 bases, with 15 bases between. The CDR3 spans 14 residues. The CDR3 DNA reads as TGCGCCAGCAGCCGTCCACAGGGAGTAGACGAGCAGTACTTC. This translates into CASSRPQGVDEQYF.

This clonotype came up many times. The chain links TRBV20-1 to TRBJ1-1, with 10 bases fitting TRBD1. The V gene's germline CDR1 is DFQATT and CDR2 SNEGSKA (reference sequence). The trim removed 0 bases at V and 1 base at J, leaving 5 bases unmatched. This CDR3 has 16 amino acids. In nucleotides, the CDR3 is TGCAGTGCTAGAGATCCTGGACAGGGGGGGAACACTGAAGCTTTCTTT. This encodes CSARDPGQGGNTEAFF.

This clonotype showed up just a few times. The gene calls are TRBV20-1 and TRBJ2-7; maybe TRBD1 (6 bases). The CDR3 has 15 amino acids. V was clipped by 0 bases and J by 2 bases, with 14 bases between them. CDR1 is DFQATT, CDR2 SNEGSKA, per germline (reference sequence). The CDR3 sequence is CSARDLGQLTYEQYF. The CDR3 DNA reads TGCAGTGCTAGAGATTTAGGACAGCTAACCTACGAGCAGTACTTC.

V usage is TRBV2 and J usage is TRBJ2-1, with a possible D match to TRBD1 (6 bases). V was trimmed by 6 bases and J by 1 base, leaving 7 bases between them. The germline V gene encodes CDR1 SNHLY and CDR2 FYNNEI. The CDR3 covers 13 residues. CDR3 nucleotides: TGTGCCAGCAGGCAGGGGTCCTACAATGAGCAGTTCTTC. Translation gives CASRQGSYNEQFF.

This clonotype was observed at least ten times. This rearrangement joins TRBV5-1 to TRBJ1-6; a weak D match, TRBD1 (5 bases). Germline values: CDR1 SGHRS, CDR2 YFSETQ. CDR3 length: 15 residues. Trimming stripped 0 bases from V and 7 bases from J, with 11 bases between. CDR3 sequence: CASSLAQGQNSPLHF. The CDR3 DNA sequence: TGCGCCAGCAGCTTGGCTCAGGGTCAGAATTCACCCCTCCACTTT.

In its sample, this clonotype was seen many times. The chain employs TRBV29-1 and TRBJ2-3; 10 nucleotides line up with TRBD2. The V gene end was trimmed by 7 bases and the J gene end by 4 bases; junction bases not matched to a gene: 14. The V gene's germline CDR1 is SQVTM and CDR2 ANQGSEA. The CDR3 has 16 residues. The CDR3 here is CSAESVTSGDPDTQYF. In DNA, the CDR3 is TGCAGCGCCGAGTCCGTTACTAGCGGGGACCCAGATACGCAGTATTTT.

This clonotype was detected many times. The genes are TRBV7-8 and TRBJ2-7; D is undetermined. The CDR3 runs to 14 residues. Deletions cut 5 bases from V and 6 bases from J, with 17 bases between. From germline, CDR1 is SGHVS and CDR2 FQNEAQ. DNA of the CDR3: TGTGCCAGCAGCGCCCAGATGCTCTGGAGCGAGCAGTACTTC. It specifies CASSAQMLWSEQYF.

The sample holds a few counts of this clonotype. V is TRBV7-2 and J is TRBJ2-4; D gene unclear. The V end lost 5 bases, the J end lost 6 bases, and 11 bases lay between the germline ends. Germline CDR1 reads SGHTA; CDR2 reads FQGNSA. The CDR3 runs 13 residues. The CDR3 DNA reads as TGTGCCAGCAGCCCCCCTTCGGGAAACATTCAGTACTTC. This codes for CASSPPSGNIQYF.

This clonotype was found many times. The chain has TRBV2 and TRBJ2-5; 9 nucleotides match TRBD1. Trimming took 10 bases from V and 8 from J; bases not matched to a gene: 8. CDR3 length: 12 residues. Germline CDR1 SNHLY, CDR2 FYNNEI. This chain's CDR3 is CAIPDRGVTQYF. The CDR3 nucleotides read TGTGCCATTCCGGACAGGGGAGTAACCCAGTACTTC.

This clonotype showed up many times. The J gene is TRBJ2-7, the V gene TRBV2; TRBD1 matches 7 bases. Germline V lookup: CDR1 SNHLY, CDR2 FYNNEI. This CDR3 has 15 residues. V lost 4 bases to trimming and J lost 2 bases; unmatched junction nucleotides: 8. The DNA for the CDR3 is TGTGCCAGCAGTGCCTTGACAGGGACCGCCTACGAGCAGTACTTC. Translating gives CASSALTGTAYEQYF.

Here the CDR3 reads CATSDWGAAGPQHF. CDR3 bases: TGTGCCACCAGTGATTGGGGGGCGGCGGGGCCCCAGCATTTT. The J gene is TRBJ1-5, the V gene TRBV24-1; D perhaps matches TRBD1 (6 bases). The V and J ends lost 2 bases and 9 bases respectively, with 13 bases between them. CDR3 size: 14 residues. The germline V gene encodes CDR1 KGHDR and CDR2 SFDVKD.

This clonotype was observed at least ten times. The chain has TRBV7-2 and TRBJ1-5; D remains ambiguous. The V end lost 2 bases, the J end lost 0 bases, and 8 bases lay between the germline ends. Germline V gives CDR1 SGHTA, CDR2 FQGNSA. This CDR3 spans 15 amino acids. Here the CDR3 reads CASSLSVFSNQPQHF. In nucleotides, the CDR3 is TGTGCCAGCAGCTTATCTGTTTTTAGCAATCAGCCCCAGCATTTT.

This clonotype was recorded at least ten times. This sequence joins TRBV29-1 and TRBJ1-2; 7 positions match TRBD1. The CDR3 contains 11 residues. Looked up from germline, CDR1 is SQVTM and CDR2 is ANQGSEA. Losses at the gene ends were 6 bases for V and 7 bases for J; bases not matched to a gene: 5. The CDR3 loop is CSVRQGSGYTF. CDR3 DNA sequence: TGCAGCGTACGACAGGGCTCTGGCTACACCTTC.